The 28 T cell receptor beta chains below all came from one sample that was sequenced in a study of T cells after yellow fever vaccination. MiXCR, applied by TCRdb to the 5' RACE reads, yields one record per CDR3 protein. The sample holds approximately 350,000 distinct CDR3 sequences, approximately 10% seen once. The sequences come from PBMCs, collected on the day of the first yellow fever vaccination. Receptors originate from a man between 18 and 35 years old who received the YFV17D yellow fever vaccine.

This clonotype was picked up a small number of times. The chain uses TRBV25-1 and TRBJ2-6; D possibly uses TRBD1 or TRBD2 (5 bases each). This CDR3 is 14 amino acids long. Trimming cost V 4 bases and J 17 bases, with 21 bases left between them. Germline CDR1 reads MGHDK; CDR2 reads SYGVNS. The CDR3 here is CASSGDVLLSGLTF. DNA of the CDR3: TGTGCCAGCAGTGGGGACGTATTATTGTCCGGTTTGACTTTC. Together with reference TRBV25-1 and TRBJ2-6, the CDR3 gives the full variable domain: EADIYQTPRYLVIGTGKKITLECSQTMGHDKMYWYQQDPGMELHLIHYSYGVNSTEKGDLSSESTVSRIRTEHFPLTLESARPSHTSQYLCASSGDVLLSGLTFGAGSRLTVL.

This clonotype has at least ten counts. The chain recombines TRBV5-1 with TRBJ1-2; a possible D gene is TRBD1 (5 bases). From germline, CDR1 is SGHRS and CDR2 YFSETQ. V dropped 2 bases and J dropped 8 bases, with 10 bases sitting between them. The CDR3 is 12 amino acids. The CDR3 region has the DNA TGCGCCAGCAGCTTAGGGGCTGGGGGCTACACCTTC. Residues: CASSLGAGGYTF.

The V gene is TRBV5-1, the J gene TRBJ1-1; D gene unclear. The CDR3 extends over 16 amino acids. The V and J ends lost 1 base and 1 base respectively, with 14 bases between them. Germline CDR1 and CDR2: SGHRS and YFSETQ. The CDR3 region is CASSLILMSENTEAFF. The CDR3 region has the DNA TGCGCCAGCAGCTTGATACTAATGTCGGAGAACACTGAAGCTTTCTTT.

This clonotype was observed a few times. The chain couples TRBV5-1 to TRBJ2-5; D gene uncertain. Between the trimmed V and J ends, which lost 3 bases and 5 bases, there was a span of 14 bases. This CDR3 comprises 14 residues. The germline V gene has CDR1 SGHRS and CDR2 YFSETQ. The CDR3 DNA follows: TGCGCCAGCAGCTCCGGACGTACTGGGGAGACCCAGTACTTC. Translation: CASSSGRTGETQYF.

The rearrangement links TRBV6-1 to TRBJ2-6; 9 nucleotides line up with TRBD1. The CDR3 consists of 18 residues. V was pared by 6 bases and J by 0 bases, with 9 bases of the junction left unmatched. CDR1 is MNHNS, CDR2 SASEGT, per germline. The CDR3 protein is CASSSRTGVFSGANVLTF. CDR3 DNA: TGTGCCAGCAGCTCGAGGACAGGGGTCTTCTCTGGGGCCAACGTCCTGACTTTC.

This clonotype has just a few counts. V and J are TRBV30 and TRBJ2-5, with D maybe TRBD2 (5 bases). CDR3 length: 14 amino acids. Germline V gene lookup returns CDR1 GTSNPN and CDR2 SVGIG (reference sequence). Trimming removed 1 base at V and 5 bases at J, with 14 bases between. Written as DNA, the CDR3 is TGTGCCTGGAGTGCCGGACTTGGTGGCGAGACCCAGTACTTC. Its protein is CAWSAGLGGETQYF.

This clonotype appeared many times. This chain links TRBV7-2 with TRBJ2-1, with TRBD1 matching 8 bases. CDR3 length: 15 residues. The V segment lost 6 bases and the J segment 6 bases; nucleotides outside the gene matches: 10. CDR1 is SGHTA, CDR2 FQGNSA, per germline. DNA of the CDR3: TGTGCCAGCAGTAAAACATTGACAGGGGCCAATGAGCAGTTCTTC. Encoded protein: CASSKTLTGANEQFF.

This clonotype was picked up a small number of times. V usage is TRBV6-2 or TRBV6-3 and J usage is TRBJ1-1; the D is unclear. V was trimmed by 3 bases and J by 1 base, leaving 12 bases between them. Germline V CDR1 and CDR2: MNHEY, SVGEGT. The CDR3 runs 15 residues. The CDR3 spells CASSYWGLENTEAFF. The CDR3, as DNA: TGTGCCAGCAGTTATTGGGGATTGGAGAACACTGAAGCTTTCTTT.

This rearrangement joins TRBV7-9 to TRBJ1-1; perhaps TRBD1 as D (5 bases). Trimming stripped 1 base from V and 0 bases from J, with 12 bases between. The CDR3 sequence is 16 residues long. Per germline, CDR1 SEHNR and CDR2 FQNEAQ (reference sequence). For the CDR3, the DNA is TGTGCCAGCAGCTTAGGTGTTAAGGGGATGAACACTGAAGCTTTCTTT. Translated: CASSLGVKGMNTEAFF. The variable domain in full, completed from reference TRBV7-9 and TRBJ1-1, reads DTGVSQNPRHKITKRGQNVTFRCDPISEHNRLYWYRQTLGQGPEFLTYFQNEAQLEKSRLLSDRFSAERPKGSFSTLEIQRTEQGDSAMYLCASSLGVKGMNTEAFFGQGTRLTVV.

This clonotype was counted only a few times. CDR3 amino acids: CASSLNSIKDGYTF. DNA for the CDR3: TGTGCCAGCAGCTTAAACAGTATCAAAGACGGCTACACCTTC. The J gene is TRBJ1-2, the V gene TRBV7-2; D ambiguous. The CDR3 runs to 14 residues. Germline loops: CDR1 SGHTA, CDR2 FQGNSA. Between the trimmed V and J ends, which lost 2 bases and 8 bases, there was a span of 15 bases.

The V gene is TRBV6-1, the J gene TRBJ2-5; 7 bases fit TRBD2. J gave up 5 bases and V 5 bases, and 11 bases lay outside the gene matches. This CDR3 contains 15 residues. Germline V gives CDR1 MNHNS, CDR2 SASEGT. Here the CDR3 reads CASSLPGLPRETQYF. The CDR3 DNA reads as TGTGCCAGCAGTCTCCCGGGACTACCCCGCGAGACCCAGTACTTC.

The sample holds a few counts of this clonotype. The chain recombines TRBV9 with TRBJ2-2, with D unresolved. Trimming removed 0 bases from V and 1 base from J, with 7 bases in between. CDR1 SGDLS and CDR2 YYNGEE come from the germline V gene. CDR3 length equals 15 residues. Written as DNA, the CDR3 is TGTGCCAGCAGCGTAGCCCACCAGAACACCGGGGAGCTGTTTTTT. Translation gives CASSVAHQNTGELFF. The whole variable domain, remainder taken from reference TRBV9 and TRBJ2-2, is DSGVTQTPKHLITATGQRVTLRCSPRSGDLSVYWYQQSLDQGLQFLIQYYNGEERAKGNILERFSAQQFPDLHSELNLSSLELGDSALYFCASSVAHQNTGELFFGEGSRLTVL.

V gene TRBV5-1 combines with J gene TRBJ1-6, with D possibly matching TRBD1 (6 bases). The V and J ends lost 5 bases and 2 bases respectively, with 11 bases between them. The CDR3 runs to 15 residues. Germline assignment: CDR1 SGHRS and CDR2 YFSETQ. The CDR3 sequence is CASRDSITYNSPLHF. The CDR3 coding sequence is TGCGCCAGCAGGGACAGCATTACCTATAATTCACCCCTCCACTTT.

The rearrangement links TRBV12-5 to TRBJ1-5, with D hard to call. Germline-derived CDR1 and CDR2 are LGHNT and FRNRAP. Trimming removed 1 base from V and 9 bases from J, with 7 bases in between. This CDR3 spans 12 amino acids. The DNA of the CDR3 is TGTGCTAGTGGTTTGGATCGGAGGCCCCAGCATTTT. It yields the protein CASGLDRRPQHF.

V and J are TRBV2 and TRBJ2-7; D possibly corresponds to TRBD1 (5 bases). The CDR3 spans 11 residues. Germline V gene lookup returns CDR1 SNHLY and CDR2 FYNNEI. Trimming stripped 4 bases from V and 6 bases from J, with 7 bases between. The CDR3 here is CASSGQSEQYV. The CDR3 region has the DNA TGTGCCAGCAGTGGACAGAGCGAGCAGTACGTC.

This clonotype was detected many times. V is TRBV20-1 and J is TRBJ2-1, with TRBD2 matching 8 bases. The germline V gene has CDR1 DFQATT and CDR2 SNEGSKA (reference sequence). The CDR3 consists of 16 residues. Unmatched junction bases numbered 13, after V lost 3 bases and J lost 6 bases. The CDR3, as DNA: TGCAGTGCTAGGGGGGGGCCCGGGGGGGCGGTCAATGAGCAGTTCTTC. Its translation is CSARGGPGGAVNEQFF.

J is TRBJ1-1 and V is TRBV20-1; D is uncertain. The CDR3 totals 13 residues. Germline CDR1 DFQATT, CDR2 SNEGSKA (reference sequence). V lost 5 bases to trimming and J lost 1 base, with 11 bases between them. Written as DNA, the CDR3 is TGCAGTGCTCCTTCCGACCGGAACACTGAAGCTTTCTTT. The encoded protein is CSAPSDRNTEAFF.

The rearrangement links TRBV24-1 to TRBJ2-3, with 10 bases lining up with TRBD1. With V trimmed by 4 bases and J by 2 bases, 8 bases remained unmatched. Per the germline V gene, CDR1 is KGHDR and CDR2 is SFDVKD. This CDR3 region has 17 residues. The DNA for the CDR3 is TGTGCCACCAGTGACTCCGCCGGGACAGGGGACACAGATACGCAGTATTTT. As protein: CATSDSAGTGDTDTQYF.

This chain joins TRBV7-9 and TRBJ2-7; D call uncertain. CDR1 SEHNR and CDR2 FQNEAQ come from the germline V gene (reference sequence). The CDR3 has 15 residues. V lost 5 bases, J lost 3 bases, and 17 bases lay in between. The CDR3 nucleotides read TGTGCCAGCAGCCTAATCCCGGGTAGGGACTACGAGCAGTACTTC. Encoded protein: CASSLIPGRDYEQYF.

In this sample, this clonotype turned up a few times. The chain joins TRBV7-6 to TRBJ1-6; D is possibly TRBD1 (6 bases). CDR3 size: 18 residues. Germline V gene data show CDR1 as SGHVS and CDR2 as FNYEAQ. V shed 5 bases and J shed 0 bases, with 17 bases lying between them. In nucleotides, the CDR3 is TGTGCCAGCAGCCCCGACCGAGGGGGAGCCTCCTATAATTCACCCCTCCACTTT. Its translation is CASSPDRGGASYNSPLHF.

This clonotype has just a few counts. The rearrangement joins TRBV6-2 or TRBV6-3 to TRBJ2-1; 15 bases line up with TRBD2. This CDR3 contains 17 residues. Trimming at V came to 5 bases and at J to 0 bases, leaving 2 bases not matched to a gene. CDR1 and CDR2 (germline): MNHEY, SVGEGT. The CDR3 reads CASSGLAGGGSYNEQFF. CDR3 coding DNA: TGTGCCAGCAGTGGACTAGCGGGGGGGGGCTCCTACAATGAGCAGTTCTTC.

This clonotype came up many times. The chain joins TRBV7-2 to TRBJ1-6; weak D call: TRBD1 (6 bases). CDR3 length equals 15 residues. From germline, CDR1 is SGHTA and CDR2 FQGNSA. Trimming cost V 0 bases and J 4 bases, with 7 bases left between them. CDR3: CASSLATGYNSPLHF. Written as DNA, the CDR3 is TGTGCCAGCAGCTTAGCCACAGGGTATAATTCACCCCTCCACTTT.

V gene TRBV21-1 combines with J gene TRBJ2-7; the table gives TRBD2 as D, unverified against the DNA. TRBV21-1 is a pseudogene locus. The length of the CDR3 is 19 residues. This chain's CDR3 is CASSKLGGSVKKEWREQYF. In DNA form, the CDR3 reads TGTGCCAGCAGCAAGCTCGGAGGGAGCGTCAAGAAGGAATGGCGCGAGCAGTACTTC.

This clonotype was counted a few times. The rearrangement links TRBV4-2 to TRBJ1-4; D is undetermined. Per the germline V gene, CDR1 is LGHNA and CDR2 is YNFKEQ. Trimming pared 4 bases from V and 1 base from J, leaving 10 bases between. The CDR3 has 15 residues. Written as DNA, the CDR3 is TGTGCCAGCAGCCGAGAAAGGGAAACTAATGAAAAACTGTTTTTT. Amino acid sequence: CASSRERETNEKLFF.

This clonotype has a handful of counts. This CDR3 is CASSYRDFLSSYNSPLHF. The DNA for the CDR3 is TGTGCCAGCAGTTACCGGGACTTCTTAAGCTCCTATAATTCACCCCTCCACTTT. This rearrangement joins TRBV6-2 or TRBV6-3 to TRBJ1-6, with D possibly being TRBD1 (5 bases). V was trimmed by 2 bases and J by 0 bases, leaving 14 bases between them. CDR3 length equals 18 residues. CDR1 is MNHEY, CDR2 SVGEGT, per germline.

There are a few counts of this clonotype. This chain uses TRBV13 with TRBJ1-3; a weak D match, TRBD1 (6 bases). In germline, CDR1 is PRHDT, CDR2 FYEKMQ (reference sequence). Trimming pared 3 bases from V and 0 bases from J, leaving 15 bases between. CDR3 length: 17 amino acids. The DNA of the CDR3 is TGTGCCAGCAGCTTGGACGACAGGTACCTCTCTGGAAACACCATATATTTT. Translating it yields CASSLDDRYLSGNTIYF.

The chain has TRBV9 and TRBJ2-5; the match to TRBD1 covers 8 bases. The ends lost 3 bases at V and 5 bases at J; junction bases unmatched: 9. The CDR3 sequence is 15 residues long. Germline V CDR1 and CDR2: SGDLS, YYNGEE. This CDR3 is CASSEGQGLWETQYF. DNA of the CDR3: TGTGCCAGCAGCGAAGGACAGGGTCTTTGGGAGACCCAGTACTTC.

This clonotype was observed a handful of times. In DNA form, the CDR3 reads TGTGCCAGCAGGCCAACGGGACTAGGCCCTGACAATGAGCAGTTCTTC. It specifies CASRPTGLGPDNEQFF. This chain connects TRBV5-4 to TRBJ2-1, with 8 bases that match TRBD2. CDR3 length equals 16 residues. After removal of 5 bases from V and 5 bases from J, the junction contained 12 bases not matched to a gene. Germline CDR1 and CDR2: SGHNT and YYREEE (reference sequence).